This T cell receptor (beta chain) was captured in a study of T cell changes during pregnancy in multiple sclerosis. This clone is a singleton in its sample. Method: immunoSEQ multiplex PCR; TCRdb's copy keeps in-frame clones and lacks some. The sample has about 40,000 clones, 85% to 95% seen once. The sequences come from CD8+ T cells from peripheral blood mononuclear cells, collected in the third trimester of pregnancy. This sequence originates from a female donor with multiple sclerosis, enrolled in a pregnancy study.

CDR3 loop: CASSLGTGVTQYF. CDR3 bases: TGTGCCAGCAGCTTGGGGACAGGGGTGACCCAGTACTTC. The genes are TRBV5-6 and TRBJ2-5; TRBD1 matches 9 bases. The junction had 1 base not matched to a gene; V was cut back by 0 bases and J by 7 bases. CDR3 length: 13 residues. Germline V CDR1 and CDR2: SGHDT, YYEEEE.